This T cell receptor beta chain was profiled in a study of CD8 T cells in Susac syndrome (dated by TCRdb to between 2018 and 2021). Regarding the research as a whole: The study used repertoire sequencing to test whether antigen drove CD8+ T cell activation and differentiation in Susac syndrome. The clonality of the CD8+ T cell repertoire was compared across approximately twelve healthy donors, roughly 14 Susac syndrome patients and under 18 multiple sclerosis patients. Study-wide findings and limitations: The TCR sequencing and HLA analysis was acknowledged to have included a relatively small number of individuals.

For CDR1 and CDR2, the germline V gene lists SGHVS and FQNEAQ. From the cysteine through the phenylalanine, the CDR3 covers 14 amino acids. The DNA shown is the 42-base CDR3, in frame from base 1. The germline ends are 10 bases apart after V is trimmed by 5 bases and J by 1 base. High-throughput TCR beta sequencing profiled peripheral blood CD8+ and CD4+ T cells from healthy donors, Susac syndrome patients and multiple sclerosis patients. The multiple sclerosis controls were treatment-naive patients who had stable or active relapsing-remitting disease and met the revised McDonald criteria. Bulk CD8+ and CD4+ T cells were purified by magnetic negative isolation, whereas CD8+ TEMRA cells were enriched by FACS. Blood was collected in EDTA tubes and processed within 24 hours, with PBMCs isolated through density gradient centrifugation. PBMCs intended for TCR sequencing were cryopreserved in liquid nitrogen and were subsequently thawed in a 37 degrees C water bath. The sorted or isolated CD4+, CD8+ and CD8+ TEMRA cells had a purity of 90% or higher.

Concerning this clonotype: Its antigen is still unknown. No much larger clonotype is one base removed from it; base qualities were not supplied.

RNA was extracted with the RNeasy kit and roughly 0.45 to 1 ug was reverse transcribed using random hexamers. The immunoSEQ multiplex PCR assay, covering 54 Vbeta and 13 Jbeta segments, was used to amplify TCR beta CDR3 regions. Bias from PCR amplification was corrected by using a synthetic template baseline for primer optimization and for computational correction. In the authors' own workflow: Reads were assigned to V, D and J genes according to IMGT and analyzed in immunoSEQ Analyzer, with only productive sequences retained. To calculate clonality, Shannon entropy was normalized by log2 of the number of productive unique sequences and then subtracted from one. For each patient and control, public and private clones were evaluated within the 100 most prevalent clones. Clones were defined as Susac-specific when absent from the healthy and MS cohorts, from some 1,100 published viral clones and from other ImmuneACCESS disease sequences. Using fastp at Q25 and MiXCR, TCRdb reprocessed the public reads and kept productive beta chains. Identical CDR3 proteins give one entry, which carries the most common genes and DNA. The V and J calls, along with clone size, are taken from TCRdb and not from the paper's own processing. For this sample there are roughly 67,000 distinct CDR3 sequences; over 85% appear just once. The ten largest clones capture 0.3% to 0.4% of the sample.

The clonotype comes from a human donor with multiple sclerosis. Source material: CD8+ T cells from PBMCs. Recombination joined TRBV7-8 with TRBJ2-3, with a tentative D gene TRBD2 over 6 matching bases. The sequenced DNA is TGTGCCAGCAGCCGACTAGACGGCACAGATACGCAGTATTTT. Its product reads: CASSRLDGTDTQYF.